The TCR beta chain under discussion was sequenced for a study of CD8 T cells in ankylosing spondylitis. This clonotype was counted ten times or more. Its antigen remains unidentified. Quantitative barcoded 5'-RACE was used to prepare TCR beta libraries. TCRdb reprocessed the 5' RACE reads via MiXCR and lists one record per CDR3 protein. The table includes 300,000 to 350,000 distinct CDR3 sequences, approximately 10% detected once. CDR1 and CDR2 (germline): LNHNV, YYDKDF (reference sequence). V was cut by 0 bases and J by 1 base, with 6 bases left in between. CDR3 size: 14 residues. Overall study results and limits: Clones linked to disease were reported to show significant enrichment in matched ankylosing spondylitis synovial fluid. In reactive arthritis synovial fluid and blood, some motif variants had been reported before. Among TCR beta sequences, a motif of about 8 highly homologous variants appeared characteristic of ankylosing spondylitis blood.

Sequencing was performed on blood, either unsorted or a sorted T cell fraction (not recorded which). This TCR was sampled from a female donor with ankylosing spondylitis or in good health (not recorded which). This chain joins TRBV15 and TRBJ1-1, with D hard to call. This CDR3 reads CATSRDRGNTEAFF. CDR3 coding DNA: TGTGCCACCAGCAGAGATCGGGGGAACACTGAAGCTTTCTTT.